These 26 T cell receptor beta chains originate from one sample sequenced in a study of blood T cells in healthy people across ages. A second PCR of about 7 to 12 cycles used a sample-barcoded 5' primer and a J-beta primer mix. Via MiXCR, TCRdb re-called the 5' RACE reads, giving one row per CDR3 protein. The sample contains under 2 million distinct CDR3 sequences, 34% of which appear only once. The sequencing sample was made of blood. The receptors derive from a woman in her twenties or thirties in good health.

The rearrangement links TRBV30 to TRBJ1-2, with 10 positions matching TRBD1. Germline V gene data show CDR1 as GTSNPN and CDR2 as SVGIG (reference sequence). The CDR3 is 13 amino acids. Trimming at V came to 4 bases and at J to 7 bases, leaving 6 bases not matched to a gene. CDR3 sequence (DNA): TGTGCCTGGACTCTGACAGGGGGCACTGGCTACACCTTC. This gives the protein CAWTLTGGTGYTF.

This clonotype was detected only a few times. The genes are TRBV12-3 or TRBV12-4 and TRBJ2-7; 7 bases line up with TRBD1. Trimming took 6 bases from V and 4 from J; bases not matched to a gene: 9. There are 14 residues in the CDR3. CDR3 DNA sequence: TGTGCCAGCAGCTTACAGGGGCCGGTATACGAGCAGTACTTC. It translates to CASSLQGPVYEQYF.

This clonotype showed up just once. The CDR3 loop is CASSFSSSGSSYEQYF. CDR3 nucleotide sequence: TGTGCCAGCAGCTTCAGCTCTAGCGGGTCGTCCTACGAGCAGTACTTC. V gene TRBV5-5 combines with J gene TRBJ2-7; 8 nucleotides line up with TRBD2. This CDR3 contains 16 residues. The germline V gene has CDR1 SGHKS and CDR2 YYEKEE (reference sequence). V trimming: 2 bases; J trimming: 1 base; junction bases outside the gene matches: 8.

The V and J genes are TRBV6-6 and TRBJ1-2, with D perhaps matching TRBD1 (5 bases). The germline CDR1 and CDR2 sequences are MNHNY and SVGAGI (reference sequence). V gave up 5 bases and J gave up 8 bases, with 18 bases separating them. The CDR3 sequence is 14 residues long. The CDR3 DNA reads as TGTGCCAGCAGTACCACTACGGGACGGGGAGGCTACACCTTC. Amino acid sequence: CASSTTTGRGGYTF.

This clonotype was picked up a small number of times. The genes are TRBV12-3 or TRBV12-4 and TRBJ2-7; possibly TRBD1 for D (5 bases). The CDR3 runs to 15 residues. The V gene lost 6 bases and the J gene lost 5 bases, with 20 bases spanning the gap. DNA for the CDR3: TGTGCCAGCAGCCCATCCTCAGGGCGTGTGGACGAGCAGTACTTC. Protein sequence: CASSPSSGRVDEQYF.

This clonotype was seen only once. The rearrangement links TRBV27 to TRBJ2-3; D possibly corresponds to TRBD2 (5 bases). Germline-derived CDR1 and CDR2 are MNHEY and SMNVEV (reference sequence). This CDR3 contains 10 residues. Trimming took off 8 bases at V and 10 bases at J, with 10 bases between the two ends. The CDR3 sequence: CASEGDPQYF. The DNA for the CDR3 is TGTGCCAGCGAGGGTGACCCGCAGTATTTT.

In this sample, this clonotype turned up a few times. The chain has TRBV12-3 or TRBV12-4 and TRBJ1-1, with TRBD1 as a possible D gene (6 bases). Trimming took 3 bases from V and 5 from J, leaving 16 bases between them. CDR3 size: 15 residues. CDR3 coding DNA: TGTGCCAGCAGTTTGAGGTTACAGGGACGGACTGAAGCTTTCTTT. It codes for CASSLRLQGRTEAFF.

The CDR3 spells CASSSTSGRNEQFF. CDR3 nucleotides: TGTGCCAGCAGTTCAACTAGCGGGAGAAATGAGCAGTTCTTC. The chain couples TRBV28 to TRBJ2-7; 11 positions agree with TRBD2. TRBJ2-1 explains the end of the DNA better; the J call may be wrong. CDR1 and CDR2 from the germline V gene are MDHEN and SYDVKM. The CDR3 totals 14 residues.

There are a few counts of this clonotype. The CDR3 DNA reads TGCGCCAGCAGCCAAGTGACCGCCATGAACACTGAAGCTTTCTTT. It specifies CASSQVTAMNTEAFF. The chain carries TRBV4-1 and TRBJ1-1; D is uncertain. Germline CDR1 and CDR2: MGHRA and YSYEKL. The CDR3 length is 15 residues. Trimming cost V 1 base and J 0 bases, with 9 bases left between them.

This clonotype showed up just a few times. The rearrangement joins TRBV29-1 to TRBJ2-7; 13 bases map to TRBD2. The CDR3 length is 17 residues. V lost 3 bases to trimming and J lost 7 bases; unmatched junction nucleotides: 15. Germline-derived CDR1 and CDR2 are SQVTM and ANQGSEA. CDR3 sequence: CSVERAGTSGIAAEQYF. DNA of the CDR3: TGCAGCGTTGAGAGGGCAGGGACTAGCGGGATTGCGGCGGAGCAGTACTTC.

This clonotype was found a few times. The rearrangement links TRBV6-1 to TRBJ2-5; TRBD2 aligns across 13 bases. The length of the CDR3 is 15 residues. The J segment lost 11 bases and the V segment lost 7 bases, leaving 13 bases of the junction unmatched. Germline assignment: CDR1 MNHNS and CDR2 SASEGT. The CDR3 region has the DNA TGTGCCAGCACAGAACCTTGGACTAGCGGGGGCGGGCAGTACTTC. Translating gives CASTEPWTSGGGQYF.

The chain employs TRBV5-1 and TRBJ1-1; 9 bases are shared with TRBD1. Germline CDR1 SGHRS, CDR2 YFSETQ. The CDR3 contains 16 residues. The trim removed 1 base at V and 5 bases at J, leaving 9 bases unmatched. The CDR3 protein is CASSLWGQGPGTEAFF. The CDR3 nucleotides are TGCGCCAGCAGCTTGTGGGGACAGGGCCCGGGGACTGAAGCTTTCTTT.

The chain couples TRBV4-1 to TRBJ2-1; D is perhaps TRBD1 (7 bases). Germline V lookup: CDR1 MGHRA, CDR2 YSYEKL. The CDR3 has 14 amino acids. V was shortened by 3 bases and J by 8 bases, with 14 bases between the two germline ends. DNA for the CDR3: TGCGCCAGCAGCCAGACAGACAGGGACTATGAGCAGTTCTTC. Its protein is CASSQTDRDYEQFF.

CDR3 protein: CASSFSGRATEAFF. CDR3 bases: TGTGCCAGCAGTTTTTCGGGGAGGGCCACTGAAGCTTTCTTT. This chain connects TRBV25-1 to TRBJ1-1; D ambiguous. Trimming cost V 5 bases and J 4 bases, with 14 bases left between them. The germline V gene encodes CDR1 MGHDK and CDR2 SYGVNS. The CDR3 is 14 amino acids.

The genes are TRBV4-1 and TRBJ1-2; D is unclear. The CDR3 has 15 amino acids. CDR1 and CDR2 (germline): MGHRA, YSYEKL. Trimming took off 1 base at V and 4 bases at J, with 13 bases between the two ends. CDR3 sequence: CASSQAHILSYGYTF. Here the CDR3 DNA reads TGCGCCAGCAGCCAAGCACACATCCTAAGCTATGGCTACACCTTC.

The V call is TRBV2, the J call TRBJ1-1; D unresolved. The CDR3 is 13 residues long. Per germline, CDR1 SNHLY and CDR2 FYNNEI. The V end lost 7 bases, the J end lost 3 bases, and 12 bases lay between the germline ends. As DNA, the CDR3 is TGTGCCAGCAAGGTGGTCGAGGACACTGAAGCTTTCTTT. This gives the protein CASKVVEDTEAFF.

The rearrangement links TRBV7-8 to TRBJ2-7, with 10 bases aligning to TRBD1. The length of the CDR3 is 15 residues. Trimming cost V 5 bases and J 4 bases; bases outside gene matches: 8. CDR1 is SGHVS, CDR2 FQNEAQ, per germline. CDR3 in DNA: TGTGCCAGCAGCCAGCCGACAGGGGGCTGGTACGAGCAGTACTTC. Its protein is CASSQPTGGWYEQYF.

This chain connects TRBV20-1 to TRBJ2-5, with 7 bases identical to TRBD2. The trim removed 0 bases at V and 1 base at J, leaving 8 bases unmatched. Germline assignment: CDR1 DFQATT and CDR2 SNEGSKA (reference sequence). The CDR3 is 16 amino acids. The CDR3 nucleotides are TGCAGTGCTAGAGATCTTGGCGGGGGAATCCAAGAGACCCAGTACTTC. This sequence encodes CSARDLGGGIQETQYF.

The genes are TRBV7-8 and TRBJ2-1; 7 positions agree with TRBD1. Trimming took 5 bases from V and 5 from J; bases not matched to a gene: 12. There are 16 residues in the CDR3. Germline loops: CDR1 SGHVS, CDR2 FQNEAQ. CDR3 sequence (DNA): TGTGCCAGCAGCCAAGGGTACAGGGGCCCCAACAATGAGCAGTTCTTC. This gives the protein CASSQGYRGPNNEQFF. Full variable domain (missing parts from reference TRBV7-8 and TRBJ2-1): GAGVSQSPRYKVAKRGQDVALRCDPISGHVSLFWYQQALGQGPEFLTYFQNEAQLDKSGLPSDRFFAERPEGSVSTLKIQRTQQEDSAVYLCASSQGYRGPNNEQFFGPGTRLTVL.

The chain combines TRBV20-1 with TRBJ2-1; 7 bases line up with TRBD1. The CDR3 spans 15 residues. Germline V gene sequence: CDR1 DFQATT, CDR2 SNEGSKA (reference sequence). With 2 bases clipped from V and 1 base from J, the junction kept 5 bases outside the gene matches. In DNA form, the CDR3 reads TGCAGTGCTAGAAGGGGGCCCGGTTCCTACAATGAGCAGTTCTTC. This sequence encodes CSARRGPGSYNEQFF.

This clonotype was detected a few times. The rearrangement uses TRBV6-2 or TRBV6-3 and TRBJ2-5, with 7 bases aligning to TRBD2. V was clipped by 7 bases and J by 5 bases; unmatched bases: 10. The germline gives CDR1 MNHEY, CDR2 SVGEGT. This CDR3 is 14 amino acids long. The CDR3 region has the DNA TGTGCCAGCAAGAAGGGAGGGAGTTTGGAGACCCAGTACTTC. It translates to CASKKGGSLETQYF.

This clonotype has ten or more counts. The chain recombines TRBV10-3 with TRBJ2-7; weak D call: TRBD2 (5 bases). The CDR3 is 17 residues long. The V end was cut by 2 bases, the J end by 3 bases, with 20 bases between. Germline values: CDR1 ENHRY, CDR2 SYGVKD. The CDR3 spells CAISEGTGEGLSYEQYF. CDR3 coding DNA: TGTGCCATCAGTGAGGGTACGGGTGAGGGTTTGAGCTACGAGCAGTACTTC.

This clonotype was seen more than once but under ten times. One end of the junction does not line up with germline, which may come from a read error. The rearrangement joins TRBV7-2 to TRBJ2-5; D gene ambiguous. The CDR3 covers 13 residues. The germline V gene encodes CDR1 SGHTA and CDR2 FQGNSA. CDR3 sequence: CAGSLGIIETQYF. The CDR3 coding sequence is TGTGCCGGCAGCTTAGGGATAATCGAGACCCAGTACTTC.

This clonotype has more than one count but fewer than ten. The rearrangement uses TRBV30 and TRBJ2-7; 7 bases agree with TRBD1. Germline CDR1 and CDR2: GTSNPN and SVGIG (reference sequence). This CDR3 is built from 14 residues. J was trimmed by 2 bases and V by 5 bases; bases with no gene match: 9. CDR3 sequence (DNA): TGTGCCTGGGCGCACCGGGACAGAACCTACGAGCAGTACTTC. Translated: CAWAHRDRTYEQYF.

This clonotype has a handful of counts. J is TRBJ2-5 and V is TRBV27; D may correspond to TRBD1 or TRBD2 (5 bases each). V was pared by 3 bases and J by 6 bases, with 14 bases between. Germline lookup yields CDR1 MNHEY and CDR2 SMNVEV (reference sequence). There are 14 residues in the CDR3. Written as DNA, the CDR3 is TGTGCCAGCAGTTTGTACCCGGGACGGCAGACCCAGTACTTC. It yields the protein CASSLYPGRQTQYF.

This chain joins TRBV28 and TRBJ2-1; TRBD2 matches at 10 bases. The germline gives CDR1 MDHEN, CDR2 SYDVKM. There are 15 residues in the CDR3. V lost 6 bases and J lost 10; bases outside the gene matches: 12. Here the CDR3 reads CASRAASAGGPEQFF. Here the CDR3 DNA reads TGTGCCAGCAGAGCCGCCTCAGCGGGAGGGCCGGAGCAGTTCTTC.